A single sample gave rise to the 21 T cell receptor beta chains below, sequenced in a study of OX40 agonist ivuxolimab in advanced cancers. TCRdb's copy holds only in-frame clones and misses some; the assay was immunoSEQ multiplex PCR. The sample consists of 95,000 to 100,000 clones, approximately 83% of them appearing once. The source was CD4+ or CD8+ T cells sorted from blood, collected in a trial of the OX40 agonist ivuxolimab. The receptors shown here come from an adult with an advanced solid tumor such as melanoma, head and neck, liver or kidney cancer.

The chain links TRBV27 to TRBJ2-3, with 8 positions matching TRBD1. This CDR3 contains 15 residues. Germline loops: CDR1 MNHEY, CDR2 SMNVEV (reference sequence). Unmatched junction bases numbered 7, after V lost 5 bases and J lost 3 bases. CDR3 DNA sequence: TGTGCCAGCAGTCCTACTGGACAGGGTACAGATACGCAGTATTTT. This gives the protein CASSPTGQGTDTQYF.

The CDR3 DNA reads TGTGCCAGCTCACCCGGCGTCCCCCGAGATACGCAGTATTTT. This gives the protein CASSPGVPRDTQYF. This chain joins TRBV18 and TRBJ2-3; D remains unclear. Trimming left V 3 bases short and J 5 bases short, with 12 bases between. Germline values: CDR1 KGHSH, CDR2 LQKENI. The CDR3 length is 14 residues.

There are a few counts of this clone. The chain carries TRBV7-8 and TRBJ2-3, with a tentative D call TRBD2 (6 bases). V was pared by 3 bases and J by 6 bases, with 10 bases between. There are 13 residues in the CDR3. Looked up from germline, CDR1 is SGHVS and CDR2 is FQNEAQ. CDR3 nucleotides: TGTGCCAGCAGCTTTCCAGGGAGGGATACGCAGTATTTT. This gives the protein CASSFPGRDTQYF. Full variable domain (remainder filled in from reference TRBV7-8 and TRBJ2-3): GAGVSQSPRYKVAKRGQDVALRCDPISGHVSLFWYQQALGQGPEFLTYFQNEAQLDKSGLPSDRFFAERPEGSVSTLKIQRTQQEDSAVYLCASSFPGRDTQYFGPGTRLTVL.

The V gene is TRBV6-6, the J gene TRBJ2-1; 9 nucleotides match TRBD1. V dropped 7 bases and J dropped 5; count of bases not matched to a gene: 9. Germline V gene sequence: CDR1 MNHNY, CDR2 SVGAGI (reference sequence). The CDR3 sequence is 15 residues long. The CDR3 here is CASTKTGTGNNEQFF. CDR3 DNA: TGTGCCAGCACGAAAACCGGGACAGGGAACAATGAGCAGTTCTTC.

In its sample, this clone was seen once. V usage is TRBV18 and J usage is TRBJ1-5, with D possibly matching TRBD1 (6 bases). Germline-derived CDR1 and CDR2 are KGHSH and LQKENI. Trimming stripped 3 bases from V and 1 base from J, with 13 bases between. CDR3 size: 16 residues. CDR3 loop: CASSPAGGTSNQPQHF. CDR3 sequence (DNA): TGTGCCAGCTCACCGGCGGGGGGGACAAGCAATCAGCCCCAGCATTTT. The full variable domain, its missing parts supplied by reference TRBV18 and TRBJ1-5, is NAGVMQNPRHLVRRRGQEARLRCSPMKGHSHVYWYRQLPEEGLKFMVYLQKENIIDESGMPKERFSAEFPKEGPSILRIQQVVRGDSAAYFCASSPAGGTSNQPQHFGDGTRLSIL.

The gene calls are TRBV11-1 and TRBJ1-2; 8 bases are shared with TRBD1. Germline trimming cut 4 bases from V and 3 bases from J; bases unmatched to any gene: 7. In germline, CDR1 is SGHAT, CDR2 FQDESV (reference sequence). CDR3 length: 15 residues. In DNA form, the CDR3 reads TGTGCCAGCAGCTCGGGTCGGGGACAGGACTATGGCTACACCTTC. It is translated as CASSSGRGQDYGYTF. Filled out from reference TRBV11-1 and TRBJ1-2, the complete variable domain reads EAEVAQSPRYKITEKSQAVAFWCDPISGHATLYWYRQILGQGPELLVQFQDESVVDDSQLPKDRFSAERLKGVDSTLKIQPAELGDSAMYLCASSSGRGQDYGYTFGSGTRLTVV.

This clone was detected only a few times. The chain links TRBV18 to TRBJ1-6; D not certain. Germline values: CDR1 KGHSH, CDR2 LQKENI. V lost 3 bases, J lost 0 bases, and 6 bases lay in between. The CDR3 extends over 15 amino acids. The CDR3 nucleotides read TGTGCCAGCTCACCCGCGGGCTCCTATAATTCACCCCTCCACTTT. Translating it yields CASSPAGSYNSPLHF.

The chain carries TRBV21-1 and TRBJ1-2; whether TRBD1, the table's D call, matches the DNA was not checked. TRBV21-1 is tagged as a pseudogene. The CDR3 covers 13 residues. The CDR3 nucleotides read TGTGCCAGCAGCAGCACAGGGGGAGGAGGCTACACCTTC. As protein: CASSSTGGGGYTF.

This chain connects TRBV5-4 to TRBJ1-5; D is perhaps TRBD1 (6 bases). V gave up 4 bases and J gave up 2 bases, with 16 bases separating them. CDR1 SGHNT and CDR2 YYREEE come from the germline V gene (reference sequence). The CDR3 runs 16 residues. The CDR3 nucleotides read TGTGCCAGCAGCGACGGGCAGGACAGAGGCAATCAGCCCCAGCATTTT. Protein: CASSDGQDRGNQPQHF.

The J gene is TRBJ2-3, the V gene TRBV11-3; either TRBD1 or TRBD2 may fit D (6 bases each). The CDR3 contains 16 residues. The germline V gene has CDR1 SGHNT and CDR2 YENEEA. The V end lost 4 bases, the J end lost 1 base, and 15 bases lay between the germline ends. DNA of the CDR3: TGTGCCAGCAGCTCGGGACTCCCAGGGGGCACAGATACGCAGTATTTT. Its translation is CASSSGLPGGTDTQYF. Drawing the rest from reference TRBV11-3 and TRBJ2-3, the complete variable domain is EAGVVQSPRYKIIEKKQPVAFWCNPISGHNTLYWYLQNLGQGPELLIRYENEEAVDDSQLPKDRFSAERLKGVDSTLKIQPAELGDSAVYLCASSSGLPGGTDTQYFGPGTRLTVL.

Here the CDR3 DNA reads TGCGCCAGCAGCCAAGGGGTTCTGGGGAACTCCTACGAGCAGTACTTC. Amino acid sequence: CASSQGVLGNSYEQYF. This chain links TRBV4-3 with TRBJ2-7; no firm D call. Deletions cut 1 base from V and 0 bases from J, with 13 bases between. This CDR3 region has 16 residues. Per the germline V gene, CDR1 is LGHNA and CDR2 is YSLEER.

This clone appeared once. The J gene is TRBJ2-7, the V gene TRBV7-2; D may be TRBD1 (5 bases). The CDR3 loop spans 13 amino acids. V was cut by 5 bases and J by 4 bases, with 12 bases left in between. CDR1 is SGHTA and CDR2 is FQGNSA in the germline V gene. The CDR3 reads CASSPHQGYEQYF. In DNA form, the CDR3 reads TGTGCCAGCAGCCCCCACCAGGGTTACGAGCAGTACTTC.

V gene TRBV28 combines with J gene TRBJ1-5; D remains ambiguous. V lost 2 bases to trimming and J lost 4 bases, with 12 bases between them. The CDR3 is 15 residues long. CDR1 is MDHEN and CDR2 is SYDVKM in the germline V gene. The CDR3 loop reads CASSLVARNNQPQHF. Here the CDR3 DNA reads TGTGCCAGCAGTTTAGTGGCCAGGAATAATCAGCCCCAGCATTTT.

The chain is built from TRBV7-2 and TRBJ2-5, with 12 nucleotides matching TRBD1. Germline loops: CDR1 SGHTA, CDR2 FQGNSA. J was trimmed by 4 bases and V by 7 bases; bases with no gene match: 4. The CDR3 length is 14 residues. CDR3: CASTRDRGLETQYF. In DNA, the CDR3 is TGTGCCAGCACCCGGGACAGGGGGCTAGAGACCCAGTACTTC.

The CDR3 DNA reads as TGTGCCAGCAGCTTTCAAGCCGGGGCCACAGATACGCAGTATTTT. Translating it yields CASSFQAGATDTQYF. The chain couples TRBV5-8 to TRBJ2-3, with D perhaps given as TRBD1 or TRBD2 (5 bases each). V was pared by 2 bases and J by 2 bases, with 12 bases between. This CDR3 has 15 amino acids. The V gene's germline CDR1 is SGHTS and CDR2 YDEGEE.

The V call is TRBV30, the J call TRBJ1-5, with D possibly being TRBD1 (5 bases). Trimming removed 0 bases from V and 7 bases from J, with 10 bases in between. This CDR3 comprises 13 residues. The germline CDR1 and CDR2 sequences are GTSNPN and SVGIG (reference sequence). The CDR3 here is CAWSVEGSQPQHF. CDR3 DNA sequence: TGTGCCTGGAGTGTAGAGGGGTCCCAGCCCCAGCATTTT.

The chain carries TRBV28 and TRBJ1-2; tentative D call: TRBD1 (6 bases). The CDR3 spans 16 residues. Germline V gene lookup returns CDR1 MDHEN and CDR2 SYDVKM. The germline V and J ends were trimmed by 6 bases and 1 base, with 18 bases remaining between them. CDR3 DNA: TGTGCCAGCAGCCTCAGGGGACTTCGAATTAACTATGGCTACACCTTC. Its protein is CASSLRGLRINYGYTF.

The chain recombines TRBV10-3 with TRBJ2-3; 13 bases line up with TRBD2. The CDR3 is 18 residues long. V was clipped by 5 bases and J by 1 base; unmatched bases: 9. Per germline, CDR1 ENHRY and CDR2 SYGVKD. The CDR3, as DNA: TGTGCCATCAGTACTAGCGGGAGGGCCCTTTCCGGCACAGATACGCAGTATTTT. Amino acid sequence: CAISTSGRALSGTDTQYF.

V gene TRBV18 combines with J gene TRBJ1-4, with 7 bases matching TRBD1. With 3 bases clipped from V and 5 bases from J, the junction kept 3 bases outside the gene matches. Germline V gene sequence: CDR1 KGHSH, CDR2 LQKENI. This CDR3 has 14 amino acids. The chain's CDR3 is CASSPGGGNEKLFF. The CDR3 nucleotides are TGTGCCAGCTCACCTGGAGGGGGCAATGAAAAACTGTTTTTT.

The rearrangement links TRBV28 to TRBJ2-2; unclear D gene. CDR1 and CDR2 from the germline V gene are MDHEN and SYDVKM. V shed 6 bases and J shed 3 bases, with 8 bases lying between them. The CDR3 covers 13 residues. Here the CDR3 reads CASRLQDTGELFF. The CDR3 DNA is TGTGCCAGCAGACTTCAGGACACCGGGGAGCTGTTTTTT.

V is TRBV11-2 and J is TRBJ1-6; D ambiguous. Germline lookup yields CDR1 SGHAT and CDR2 FQNNGV. This CDR3 has 12 amino acids. V lost 0 bases and J lost 11, with 5 bases in between. The CDR3 reads CASSLDITPLHF. DNA of the CDR3: TGTGCCAGCAGCTTAGATATTACACCCCTCCACTTT.